A selection of T cell receptor beta chains follows, all from one sample in a study of blood T cell repertoires in COVID-19. Only in-frame clones appear in the TCRdb table, and some are missing; sequencing was by immunoSEQ multiplex PCR. The table shows 400,000 to 550,000 clones, with nearly 90% occurring only once. Sequences were obtained from PBMCs or T cells enriched from blood (not recorded which). The receptors shown here come from a woman aged 18-29 years with acute COVID-19. CDR3s include the opening cysteine and the closing phenylalanine or tryptophan.

J gene: TRBJ2-7; V gene: TRBV29-1; CDR3 protein: CSVGGGTVPNSYEQYF
J gene: TRBJ1-1; V gene: TRBV5-1; CDR3 protein: CASSFGSVFEAFF
J gene: TRBJ2-2; V gene: TRBV29-1; CDR3 protein: CSVPSPPGGRTGELFF
J gene: TRBJ2-1; V gene: TRBV9; CDR3 protein: CASSASSYNEQFF
J gene: TRBJ2-7; V gene: TRBV6-1; CDR3 protein: CASSEQQYYEQYF
J gene: TRBJ2-7; V gene: TRBV6-5; CDR3 protein: CASRPGQARPYEQYF
J gene: TRBJ1-4; V gene: TRBV18; CDR3 protein: CASSLDFNEKLFF
J gene: TRBJ2-7; V gene: TRBV6-5; CDR3 protein: CASSYSLAGGYEQYF
J gene: TRBJ1-4; V gene: TRBV5-5; CDR3 protein: CASRYNPGQGREKLFF
J gene: TRBJ1-4; V gene: TRBV28; CDR3 protein: CASSSNAGTGGGKEKLFF
J gene: TRBJ2-1; V gene: TRBV4-1; CDR3 protein: CASSQIRDSYNEQFF
J gene: TRBJ1-3; V gene: TRBV27; CDR3 protein: CASKQKISGNTIYF
J gene: TRBJ1-5; V gene: TRBV4-1; CDR3 protein: CASSRGPGQPQHF
J gene: TRBJ2-2; V gene: TRBV3-1/TRBV3-2; CDR3 protein: CASSQERGRNTGELFF
J gene: TRBJ1-2; V gene: TRBV6-5; CDR3 protein: CASSYGAGQGGYTF
J gene: TRBJ2-6; V gene: TRBV19; CDR3 protein: CASSKTGTVNSGANVLTF
J gene: TRBJ2-2; V gene: TRBV7-7; CDR3 protein: CASSLTGQGGAGELFF
J gene: TRBJ2-7; V gene: TRBV27; CDR3 protein: CASSLERDRDEQYF
J gene: TRBJ1-2; V gene: TRBV5-4; CDR3 protein: CASSAGGQAVDYGYTF
J gene: TRBJ2-1; V gene: TRBV28; CDR3 protein: CASSLTGNEQFF
J gene: TRBJ2-1; V gene: TRBV7-7; CDR3 protein: CASSLGAGGPNEQFF
J gene: TRBJ1-2; V gene: TRBV4-1; CDR3 protein: CASSLTGQVNYGYTF
J gene: TRBJ1-1; V gene: TRBV12-3/TRBV12-4; CDR3 protein: CASSQRQGTEAFF
J gene: TRBJ2-3; V gene: TRBV19; CDR3 protein: CASISSGLAGGDTQYF
J gene: TRBJ1-1; V gene: TRBV5-1; CDR3 protein: CASSLAGGARTEAFF
J gene: TRBJ2-7; V gene: TRBV19; CDR3 protein: CASSTRTASYEQYF
J gene: TRBJ1-1; V gene: TRBV29-1; CDR3 protein: CSVRRDTGDTEAFF
J gene: TRBJ1-2; V gene: TRBV18; CDR3 protein: CASSGGTAYGYTF
J gene: TRBJ1-6; V gene: TRBV4-1; CDR3 protein: CASSQAPGQGRSPLHF
J gene: TRBJ2-1; V gene: TRBV4-2; CDR3 protein: CASLNGNEQFF
J gene: TRBJ2-7; V gene: TRBV28; CDR3 protein: CASRTTGGAPYEQYF
J gene: TRBJ2-1; V gene: TRBV10-1; CDR3 protein: CASSDRDRAYNEQFF
J gene: TRBJ1-3; V gene: TRBV10-3; CDR3 protein: CAITQGSGNTIYF
J gene: TRBJ1-3; V gene: TRBV6-5; CDR3 protein: CASHSFSGNTIYF
J gene: TRBJ2-1; V gene: TRBV28; CDR3 protein: CASSLPQGAGQYNEQFF
J gene: TRBJ1-1; V gene: TRBV30; CDR3 protein: CAWSTHQRTEAFF
J gene: TRBJ2-2; V gene: TRBV4-3; CDR3 protein: CASSPRSLAGLTGELFF
J gene: TRBJ2-1; V gene: TRBV7-2; CDR3 protein: CASSLAQYNEQFF
J gene: TRBJ2-5; V gene: TRBV7-8; CDR3 protein: CASSLAVLGAGLETQYF
J gene: TRBJ1-5; V gene: TRBV2; CDR3 protein: CASSESGMVQPQHF
J gene: TRBJ1-1; V gene: TRBV6-5; CDR3 protein: CASRSPRGMNTEAFF
J gene: TRBJ1-3; V gene: TRBV7-3; CDR3 protein: CASSLAKMRGNTIYF
J gene: TRBJ2-4; V gene: TRBV10-3; CDR3 protein: CAISESRGASINIQYF
J gene: TRBJ1-3; V gene: TRBV6-6; CDR3 protein: CAGGGTSGNTIYF
J gene: TRBJ2-1; V gene: TRBV5-1; CDR3 protein: CASSFTGDPYNEQFF
J gene: TRBJ2-1; V gene: TRBV5-1; CDR3 protein: CASSGPGLAGEEFF
J gene: TRBJ2-3; V gene: TRBV5-4; CDR3 protein: CASSYTASGTQYF
J gene: TRBJ1-1; V gene: TRBV5-1; CDR3 protein: CASSSRTGGTEAFF
J gene: TRBJ1-1; V gene: TRBV3-1/TRBV3-2; CDR3 protein: CASSQGQGRDTEAFF
J gene: TRBJ2-5; V gene: TRBV18; CDR3 protein: CASSPRRDRGSETQYF
J gene: TRBJ2-3; V gene: TRBV5-8; CDR3 protein: CASSWGRGGAVDTQYF
J gene: TRBJ1-5; V gene: TRBV19; CDR3 protein: CASSRPGTGFSNQPQHF
J gene: TRBJ1-1; V gene: TRBV10-3; CDR3 protein: CAINDNLNTEAFF
J gene: TRBJ2-5; V gene: TRBV27; CDR3 protein: CASSSGVQETQYF